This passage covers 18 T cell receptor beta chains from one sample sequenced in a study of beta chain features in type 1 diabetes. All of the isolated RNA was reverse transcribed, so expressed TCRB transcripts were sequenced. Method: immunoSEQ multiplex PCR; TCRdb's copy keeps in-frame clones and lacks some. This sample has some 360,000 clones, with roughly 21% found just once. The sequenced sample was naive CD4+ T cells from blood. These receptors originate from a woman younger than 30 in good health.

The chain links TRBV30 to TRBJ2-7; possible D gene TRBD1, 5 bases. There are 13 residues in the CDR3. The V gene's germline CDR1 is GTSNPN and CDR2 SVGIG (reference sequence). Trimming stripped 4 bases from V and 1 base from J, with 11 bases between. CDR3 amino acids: CAWTKGVSYEQYF. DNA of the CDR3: TGTGCCTGGACAAAAGGGGTTTCCTACGAGCAGTACTTC.

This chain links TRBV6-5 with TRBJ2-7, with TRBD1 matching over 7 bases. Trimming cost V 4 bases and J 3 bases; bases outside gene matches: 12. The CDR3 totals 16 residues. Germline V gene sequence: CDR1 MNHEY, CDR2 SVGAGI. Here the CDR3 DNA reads TGTGCCAGCAGTTCCGACAGGGCCCAGCTCGGCTACGAGCAGTACTTC. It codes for CASSSDRAQLGYEQYF.

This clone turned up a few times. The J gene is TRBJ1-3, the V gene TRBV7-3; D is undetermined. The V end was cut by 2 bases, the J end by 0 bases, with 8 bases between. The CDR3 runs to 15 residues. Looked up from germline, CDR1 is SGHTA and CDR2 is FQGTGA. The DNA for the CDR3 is TGTGCCAGCAGCTTACGTCCTTACTCTGGAAACACCATATATTTT. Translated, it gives CASSLRPYSGNTIYF.

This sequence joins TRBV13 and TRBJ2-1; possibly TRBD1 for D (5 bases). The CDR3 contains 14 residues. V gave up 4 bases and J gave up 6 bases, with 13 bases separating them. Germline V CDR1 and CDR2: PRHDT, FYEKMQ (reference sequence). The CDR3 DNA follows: TGTGCCAGCAGCTCCAACAGGAAAATCAATGAGCAGTTCTTC. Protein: CASSSNRKINEQFF.

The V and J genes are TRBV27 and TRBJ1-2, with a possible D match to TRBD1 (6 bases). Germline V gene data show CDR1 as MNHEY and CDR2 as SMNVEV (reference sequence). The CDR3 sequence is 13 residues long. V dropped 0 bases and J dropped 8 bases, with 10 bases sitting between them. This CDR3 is CASSLSGTPGYTF. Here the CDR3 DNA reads TGTGCCAGCAGTTTATCGGGGACACCCGGCTACACCTTC.

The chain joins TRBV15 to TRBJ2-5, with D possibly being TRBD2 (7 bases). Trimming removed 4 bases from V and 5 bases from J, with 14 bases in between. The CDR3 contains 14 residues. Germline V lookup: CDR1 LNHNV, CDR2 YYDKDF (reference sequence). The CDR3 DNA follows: TGTGCCACCAGCATGGGGGGGGCGCGTGAGACCCAGTACTTC. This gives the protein CATSMGGARETQYF. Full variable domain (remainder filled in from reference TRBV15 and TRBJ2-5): DAMVIQNPRYQVTQFGKPVTLSCSQTLNHNVMYWYQQKSSQAPKLLFHYYDKDFNNEADTPDNFQSRRPNTSFCFLDIRSPGLGDTAMYLCATSMGGARETQYFGPGTRLLVL.

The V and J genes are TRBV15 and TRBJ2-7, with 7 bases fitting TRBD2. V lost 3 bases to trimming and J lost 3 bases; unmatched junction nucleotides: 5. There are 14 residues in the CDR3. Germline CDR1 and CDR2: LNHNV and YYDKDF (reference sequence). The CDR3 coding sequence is TGTGCCACCAGCAGTACCGGGACTAACTACGAGCAGTACTTC. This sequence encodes CATSSTGTNYEQYF.

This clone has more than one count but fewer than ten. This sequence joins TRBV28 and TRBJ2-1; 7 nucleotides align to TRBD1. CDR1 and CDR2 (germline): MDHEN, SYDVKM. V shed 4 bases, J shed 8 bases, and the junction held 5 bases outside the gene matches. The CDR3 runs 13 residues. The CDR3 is CASSSGQDDEQFF. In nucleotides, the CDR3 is TGTGCCAGCAGTTCAGGACAGGACGATGAGCAGTTCTTC. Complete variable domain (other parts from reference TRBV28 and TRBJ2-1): DVKVTQSSRYLVKRTGEKVFLECVQDMDHENMFWYRQDPGLGLRLIYFSYDVKMKEKGDIPEGYSVSREKKERFSLILESASTNQTSMYLCASSSGQDDEQFFGPGTRLTVL.

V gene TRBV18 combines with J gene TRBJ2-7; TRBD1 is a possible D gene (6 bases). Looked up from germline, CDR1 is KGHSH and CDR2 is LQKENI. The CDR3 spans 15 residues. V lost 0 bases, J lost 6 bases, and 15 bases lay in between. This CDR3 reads CASSPPYSRQVEQYF. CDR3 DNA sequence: TGTGCCAGCTCACCACCTTACTCTAGACAGGTCGAGCAGTACTTC.

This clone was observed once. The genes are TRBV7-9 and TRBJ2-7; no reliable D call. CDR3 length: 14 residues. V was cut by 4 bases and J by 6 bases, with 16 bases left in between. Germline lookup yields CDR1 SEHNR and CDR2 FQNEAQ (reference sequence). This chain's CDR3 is CASSSMTFPPEQYF. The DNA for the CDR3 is TGTGCCAGCAGCTCGATGACATTTCCCCCCGAGCAGTACTTC.

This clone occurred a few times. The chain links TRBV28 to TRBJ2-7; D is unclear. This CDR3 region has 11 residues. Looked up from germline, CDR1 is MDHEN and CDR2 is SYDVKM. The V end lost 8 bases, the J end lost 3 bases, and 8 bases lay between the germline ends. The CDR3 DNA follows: TGTGCCAGCCAGGAATTCTACGAGCAGTACTTC. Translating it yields CASQEFYEQYF.

CDR3: CASSNRERELREQFF. The CDR3 DNA follows: TGTGCCAGCAGCAACCGAGAGCGGGAGCTGAGGGAGCAGTTCTTC. This chain uses TRBV7-9 with TRBJ2-1, with 8 nucleotides matching TRBD2. Germline V gene lookup returns CDR1 SEHNR and CDR2 FQNEAQ (reference sequence). V shed 5 bases and J 10 bases; nucleotides not matched to a gene: 13. The CDR3 runs to 15 residues.

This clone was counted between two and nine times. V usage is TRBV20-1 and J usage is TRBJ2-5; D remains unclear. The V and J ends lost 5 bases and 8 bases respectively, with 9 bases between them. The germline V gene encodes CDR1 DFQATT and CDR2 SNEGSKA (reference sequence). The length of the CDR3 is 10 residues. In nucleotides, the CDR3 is TGCAGTGCTCCACTCGTCACCCAGTACTTC. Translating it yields CSAPLVTQYF.

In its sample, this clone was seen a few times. CDR3 sequence: CASRRTREETQYF. The CDR3, as DNA: TGTGCCAGCAGACGGACTAGAGAAGAGACCCAGTACTTC. The chain joins TRBV2 to TRBJ2-5; 7 nucleotides match TRBD2. Losses at the gene ends were 6 bases for V and 3 bases for J; bases not matched to a gene: 4. Germline V gene sequence: CDR1 SNHLY, CDR2 FYNNEI. The CDR3 spans 13 residues.

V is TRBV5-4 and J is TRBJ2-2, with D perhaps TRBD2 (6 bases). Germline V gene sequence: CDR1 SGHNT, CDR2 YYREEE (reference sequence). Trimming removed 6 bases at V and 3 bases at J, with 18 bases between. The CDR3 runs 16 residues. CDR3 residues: CASTSLRGGDTGELFF. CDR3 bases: TGTGCCAGCACCTCCCTGCGGGGTGGCGACACCGGGGAGCTGTTTTTT.

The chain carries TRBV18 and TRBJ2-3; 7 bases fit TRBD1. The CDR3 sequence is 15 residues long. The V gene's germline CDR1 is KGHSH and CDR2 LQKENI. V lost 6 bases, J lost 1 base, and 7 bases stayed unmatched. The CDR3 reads CASSHRGQGTDTQYF. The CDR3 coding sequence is TGTGCCAGCTCCCACCGCGGACAGGGCACAGATACGCAGTATTTT.

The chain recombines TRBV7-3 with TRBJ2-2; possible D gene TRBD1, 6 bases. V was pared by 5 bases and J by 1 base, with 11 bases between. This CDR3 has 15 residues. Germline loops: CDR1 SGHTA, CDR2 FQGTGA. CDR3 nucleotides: TGTGCCAGCAGCCCAAACAGGGTGAACACCGGGGAGCTGTTTTTT. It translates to CASSPNRVNTGELFF. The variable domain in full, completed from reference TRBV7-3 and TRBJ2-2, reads GAGVSQTPSNKVTEKGKYVELRCDPISGHTALYWYRQSLGQGPEFLIYFQGTGAADDSGLPNDRFFAVRPEGSVSTLKIQRTERGDSAVYLCASSPNRVNTGELFFGEGSRLTVL.

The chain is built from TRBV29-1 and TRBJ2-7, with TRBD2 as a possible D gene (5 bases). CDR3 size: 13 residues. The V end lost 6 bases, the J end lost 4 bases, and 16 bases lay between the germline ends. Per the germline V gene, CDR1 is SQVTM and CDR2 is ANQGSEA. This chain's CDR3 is CSVVRHGEYEQYF. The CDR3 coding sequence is TGCAGCGTCGTCCGACACGGGGAGTACGAGCAGTACTTC.